This T cell receptor (beta chain) was recorded in a study of blood T cell repertoires in COVID-19. The wider study: Sample material is recorded as cDNA or gDNA derived from T cells, B-cell-depleted T cells, or PBMCs.

Sequencing was performed with immunoSEQ multiplex PCR; in TCRdb, only in-frame clones are kept and a portion is missing. The repertoire holds over 130,000 clones, 75% to 90% seen once, with around 2.2% in the top ten. The germline gives CDR1 MGHDK, CDR2 SYGVNS. The CDR3 extends over 14 amino acids. V lost 3 bases and J 4 bases, leaving 10 bases between the germline ends. The sequence came from a man aged 65-85 years with acute or convalescent COVID-19. V and J are TRBV25-1 and TRBJ1-5, with D possibly matching TRBD1 (6 bases). Specimen: peripheral blood. CDR3 residues: CASSEAGENQPQHF. DNA of the CDR3: TGTGCCAGCAGTGAGGCAGGGGAAAATCAGCCCCAGCATTTT. Using reference TRBV25-1 and TRBJ1-5 for the parts outside the CDR3, the full variable domain is EADIYQTPRYLVIGTGKKITLECSQTMGHDKMYWYQQDPGMELHLIHYSYGVNSTEKGDLSSESTVSRIRTEHFPLTLESARPSHTSQYLCASSEAGENQPQHFGDGTRLSIL.